The text below deals with one T cell receptor beta chain. Its antigen remains unidentified. PCR primers comprised 60 Vbeta and 13 Jbeta primers. Here immunoSEQ multiplex PCR was the method, and the copy in TCRdb shows in-frame clones only, minus some. The data contain roughly 110,000 clones, more than 65% of them singletons. V shed 5 bases, J shed 8 bases, and the junction held 5 bases outside the gene matches. This CDR3 spans 11 amino acids. Germline V CDR1 and CDR2: DFQATT, SNEGSKA (reference sequence). This sample stems from a study of cytomegalovirus exposure and HLA in healthy donors. Study-wide results and limits: With later analysis, a missense DCLRE1C variant became linked to TCR beta V- and J-gene trimming. Further analysis was carried out later, and it showed several of the most significant clusters appearing linked to common viral pathogens. Prior analysis indicated that the majority of TCR beta V segments exhibited productivity approximately 87% or approximately 30% of the time. Investigators reported 150 to 200 TCR beta chains as tied to cytomegalovirus.

V is TRBV20-1 and J is TRBJ1-2; 7 nucleotides agree with TRBD1. The sequenced sample consisted of PBMCs. This clonotype was sampled from a boy aged 5-17 years in good health and CMV-seronegative. CDR3 sequence reads: CSAGTASGYTF. In nucleotides, the CDR3 is TGCAGTGCTGGGACAGCCTCGGGCTACACCTTC.